Below are 30 T cell receptor beta chains sequenced from a single sample in a study of cytomegalovirus exposure and HLA in healthy donors. Primers: 60 Vbeta forward and 13 Jbeta reverse. The data were produced by immunoSEQ multiplex PCR, yet TCRdb's version contains in-frame clones alone and is incomplete. The data contain about 200,000 clones, around three quarters of them singletons. The sample comprised PBMCs. These receptors were taken from a man aged 25 to 40 in good health and CMV-seronegative.

CDR3 in amino acids: CASSYEAGGGSLYNEQFF. The CDR3 DNA reads TGTGCCAGCAGCTACGAAGCGGGGGGCGGGAGCCTCTACAATGAGCAGTTCTTC. The chain carries TRBV7-9 and TRBJ2-1; 9 bases match TRBD2. V lost 4 bases to trimming and J lost 3 bases; unmatched junction nucleotides: 13. This CDR3 comprises 18 residues. CDR1 is SEHNR and CDR2 is FQNEAQ in the germline V gene (reference sequence).

The rearrangement links TRBV15 to TRBJ1-5, with no clear D. Germline-derived CDR1 and CDR2 are LNHNV and YYDKDF (reference sequence). V was shortened by 7 bases and J by 2 bases, with 12 bases between the two germline ends. The CDR3 runs to 14 residues. The CDR3 DNA sequence: TGTGCCACCAATCCAGACTTGGGCAATCAGCCCCAGCATTTT. This gives the protein CATNPDLGNQPQHF.

The chain joins TRBV25-1 to TRBJ2-2; 7 positions match TRBD1. V shed 1 base and J 4 bases; nucleotides not matched to a gene: 3. The germline CDR1 and CDR2 sequences are MGHDK and SYGVNS. CDR3 length: 15 residues. The CDR3 is CASSESSGGTGELFF. The CDR3 DNA sequence: TGTGCCAGCAGTGAATCATCAGGGGGCACCGGGGAGCTGTTTTTT. Full variable domain (outside the CDR3, taken from reference TRBV25-1 and TRBJ2-2): EADIYQTPRYLVIGTGKKITLECSQTMGHDKMYWYQQDPGMELHLIHYSYGVNSTEKGDLSSESTVSRIRTEHFPLTLESARPSHTSQYLCASSESSGGTGELFFGEGSRLTVL.

The chain recombines TRBV5-1 with TRBJ2-7, with 14 positions matching TRBD2. The CDR3 consists of 16 residues. CDR1 and CDR2 (germline): SGHRS, YFSETQ. V lost 2 bases and J lost 2; bases outside the gene matches: 3. The CDR3 loop is CASSLGTSGRAYEQYF. CDR3 coding DNA: TGCGCCAGCAGCTTAGGGACTAGCGGGAGAGCCTACGAGCAGTACTTC.

This clone was recorded a few times. This sequence joins TRBV28 and TRBJ2-3; 9 bases are a match to TRBD2. Germline V gene sequence: CDR1 MDHEN, CDR2 SYDVKM. The CDR3 has 15 amino acids. Losses at the gene ends were 6 bases for V and 0 bases for J; bases not matched to a gene: 4. CDR3 bases: TGTGCCAGCAGAGGACTAGCGCTAAGCACAGATACGCAGTATTTT. Encoded protein: CASRGLALSTDTQYF.

V usage is TRBV5-4 and J usage is TRBJ2-7, with TRBD1 as a possible D gene (6 bases). V shed 3 bases and J shed 7 bases, with 11 bases lying between them. Germline V gene sequence: CDR1 SGHNT, CDR2 YYREEE (reference sequence). The CDR3 covers 12 residues. The CDR3: CASSYWTAEQYF. The CDR3 DNA is TGTGCCAGCAGCTATTGGACAGCGGAGCAGTACTTC.

The chain links TRBV19 to TRBJ2-4; 8 positions match TRBD1. From germline, CDR1 is LNHDA and CDR2 SQIVND (reference sequence). This CDR3 comprises 18 residues. The junction had 7 bases not matched to a gene; V was cut back by 0 bases and J by 0 bases. The DNA of the CDR3 is TGTGCCAGTAGTATAGACCCCCGACAGGGGCTAGCCAAAAACATTCAGTACTTC. Its translation is CASSIDPRQGLAKNIQYF.

This rearrangement joins TRBV28 to TRBJ2-2; a possible D gene is TRBD1 (6 bases). The germline V and J ends were trimmed by 2 bases and 0 bases, with 7 bases remaining between them. The CDR3 covers 15 residues. CDR1 MDHEN and CDR2 SYDVKM come from the germline V gene. CDR3 protein: CASSLTGTNTGELFF. The CDR3, as DNA: TGTGCCAGCAGTTTAACAGGGACGAACACCGGGGAGCTGTTTTTT.

The chain combines TRBV29-1 with TRBJ1-2, with 7 positions matching TRBD1. Germline V gives CDR1 SQVTM, CDR2 ANQGSEA. There are 14 residues in the CDR3. V was clipped by 6 bases and J by 5 bases; unmatched bases: 12. CDR3 loop: CSVGSGTAGYGYTF. The CDR3 DNA reads TGCAGCGTCGGCTCCGGGACAGCGGGTTATGGCTACACCTTC.

Only one count was recorded for this clone. The CDR3 region is CSVGITGGRRYGYTF. CDR3 DNA sequence: TGCAGCGTTGGCATCACAGGGGGGCGACGGTATGGCTACACCTTC. The rearrangement links TRBV29-1 to TRBJ1-2; 8 nucleotides align to TRBD1. V shed 4 bases, J shed 5 bases, and the junction held 12 bases outside the gene matches. In germline, CDR1 is SQVTM, CDR2 ANQGSEA. The CDR3 contains 15 residues. Combining the CDR3 with reference TRBV29-1 and TRBJ1-2 gives the whole variable domain SAVISQKPSRDICQRGTSLTIQCQVDSQVTMMFWYRQQPGQSLTLIATANQGSEATYESGFVIDKFPISRPNLTFSTLTVSNMSPEDSSIYLCSVGITGGRRYGYTFGSGTRLTVV.

The CDR3 DNA follows: TGTGCCACGGGACAGGGGGTAAAGCCCCAGCATTTT. Residues: CATGQGVKPQHF. The chain employs TRBV10-3 and TRBJ1-5, with 11 bases lining up with TRBD1. J gave up 8 bases and V 10 bases, and 4 bases lay outside the gene matches. This CDR3 comprises 12 residues. CDR1 is ENHRY, CDR2 SYGVKD, per germline.

V usage is TRBV28 and J usage is TRBJ2-7; D is unclear. The CDR3 has 12 residues. Germline V CDR1 and CDR2: MDHEN, SYDVKM. V lost 5 bases, J lost 8 bases, and 13 bases lay in between. The CDR3 DNA reads TGTGCCAGCAGTCCTAAGCCTACGAAGCAGTACTTC. It yields the protein CASSPKPTKQYF.

The V call is TRBV14, the J call TRBJ2-7; the match to TRBD2 covers 11 bases. The germline V gene has CDR1 SGHDN and CDR2 FVKESK. V gave up 4 bases and J gave up 2 bases; unmatched junction bases: 4. This CDR3 has 15 residues. The CDR3 sequence: CASSLGLAGPYEQYF. CDR3 bases: TGTGCCAGCAGCCTAGGACTAGCGGGCCCCTACGAGCAGTACTTC.

The chain links TRBV2 to TRBJ1-1, with 8 nucleotides matching TRBD1. Germline-derived CDR1 and CDR2 are SNHLY and FYNNEI. This CDR3 contains 13 residues. V shed 4 bases, J shed 3 bases, and the junction held 1 base outside the gene matches. The CDR3 nucleotides are TGTGCCAGCAGTGTGGACAGGGACACTGAAGCTTTCTTT. This gives the protein CASSVDRDTEAFF. Complete variable domain (other parts from reference TRBV2 and TRBJ1-1): EPEVTQTPSHQVTQMGQEVILRCVPISNHLYFYWYRQILGQKVEFLVSFYNNEISEKSEIFDDQFSVERPDGSNFTLKIRSTKLEDSAMYFCASSVDRDTEAFFGQGTRLTVV.

The chain uses TRBV5-4 and TRBJ2-5; 15 bases map to TRBD2. The DNA end favors TRBJ2-7, so the J call may be wrong. CDR1 and CDR2 from the germline V gene are SGHNT and YYREEE (reference sequence). The CDR3 runs 17 residues. CDR3 DNA sequence: TGTGCCAGCAGCGGGGGACTAGCGGGGGGACCCTCCTACGAGCAGTACTTC. It specifies CASSGGLAGGPSYEQYF.

In its sample, this clone was seen a few times. The V call is TRBV2, the J call TRBJ2-7; unclear D gene. The germline gives CDR1 SNHLY, CDR2 FYNNEI. V was cut by 5 bases and J by 2 bases, with 13 bases left in between. CDR3 size: 14 residues. This chain's CDR3 is CASSPGTIAYEQYF. CDR3 nucleotides: TGTGCCAGCAGTCCTGGTACAATCGCCTACGAGCAGTACTTC. Together with reference TRBV2 and TRBJ2-7, the CDR3 gives the full variable domain: EPEVTQTPSHQVTQMGQEVILRCVPISNHLYFYWYRQILGQKVEFLVSFYNNEISEKSEIFDDQFSVERPDGSNFTLKIRSTKLEDSAMYFCASSPGTIAYEQYFGPGTRLTVT.

As DNA, the CDR3 is TGTGCCAGCAGTCGACAGTGGTCCTACAATGAGCAGTTCTTC. Its protein is CASSRQWSYNEQFF. The chain joins TRBV25-1 to TRBJ2-1; D perhaps matches TRBD1 (5 bases). The V gene's germline CDR1 is MGHDK and CDR2 SYGVNS. V lost 5 bases and J 1 base, leaving 9 bases between the germline ends. This CDR3 region has 14 residues.

The CDR3 protein is CASSLLSIAREGSGELFF. In DNA, the CDR3 is TGCGCCAGCAGCTTGCTCTCTATCGCGCGGGAGGGGTCCGGGGAGCTGTTTTTT. The chain is built from TRBV5-1 and TRBJ2-2, with 9 positions matching TRBD2. This CDR3 spans 18 amino acids. J lost 6 bases, V lost 1 base, and 13 bases had no gene match. Per the germline V gene, CDR1 is SGHRS and CDR2 is YFSETQ. Combining the CDR3 with reference TRBV5-1 and TRBJ2-2 gives the whole variable domain KAGVTQTPRYLIKTRGQQVTLSCSPISGHRSVSWYQQTPGQGLQFLFEYFSETQRNKGNFPGRFSGRQFSNSRSEMNVSTLELGDSALYLCASSLLSIAREGSGELFFGEGSRLTVL.

This clone was picked up a small number of times. V and J are TRBV25-1 and TRBJ1-5, with 11 bases matching TRBD1. The CDR3 consists of 17 residues. J gave up 1 base and V 2 bases, and 4 bases lay outside the gene matches. CDR1 MGHDK and CDR2 SYGVNS come from the germline V gene. For the CDR3, the DNA is TGTGCCAGCAGTGAAAGCCGGGACAGGGGGAGCAATCAGCCCCAGCATTTT. It codes for CASSESRDRGSNQPQHF.

The gene calls are TRBV6-1 and TRBJ2-7, with 11 bases that match TRBD1. CDR3 size: 15 residues. From germline, CDR1 is MNHNS and CDR2 SASEGT. V was pared by 7 bases and J by 3 bases, with 8 bases of the junction left unmatched. The CDR3 here is CASTRGGTGGYEQYF. The CDR3 DNA reads TGTGCCAGCACCCGAGGAGGGACAGGGGGCTACGAGCAGTACTTC.

This CDR3 is CSATVSEQYF. The CDR3 nucleotides are TGCAGTGCTACAGTTTCCGAGCAGTACTTC. The chain joins TRBV20-1 to TRBJ2-7; D is ambiguous. The CDR3 length is 10 residues. Germline V gives CDR1 DFQATT, CDR2 SNEGSKA (reference sequence). V was clipped by 4 bases and J by 6 bases, with 7 bases between them.

The CDR3 bases are TGTGCCAGTAGTGAGCGGTACAATGAGCAGTTCTTC. Encoded protein: CASSERYNEQFF. The chain links TRBV19 to TRBJ2-1; D perhaps matches TRBD2 (5 bases). CDR1 LNHDA and CDR2 SQIVND come from the germline V gene (reference sequence). The CDR3 runs 12 residues. V was shortened by 5 bases and J by 4 bases, with 6 bases between the two germline ends.

The J gene is TRBJ2-7, the V gene TRBV5-1; 8 bases align to TRBD2. CDR3 length equals 15 residues. Trimming cost V 2 bases and J 2 bases; bases outside gene matches: 6. Per germline, CDR1 SGHRS and CDR2 YFSETQ. The DNA of the CDR3 is TGCGCCAGCAGCTTTGGTCAGCGGGGGACCTACGAGCAGTACTTC. It specifies CASSFGQRGTYEQYF.

This sequence joins TRBV5-1 and TRBJ2-2, with a tentative D call TRBD2 (6 bases). V shed 2 bases and J shed 4 bases, with 12 bases lying between them. The CDR3 consists of 15 residues. From germline, CDR1 is SGHRS and CDR2 YFSETQ. The CDR3 here is CASSFAGSVTGELFF. CDR3 coding DNA: TGCGCCAGCAGCTTTGCGGGGTCGGTCACCGGGGAGCTGTTTTTT.

V is TRBV2 and J is TRBJ2-1, with 9 bases lining up with TRBD1. Trimming cost V 4 bases and J 7 bases; bases outside gene matches: 2. This CDR3 is built from 13 residues. Germline V gene data show CDR1 as SNHLY and CDR2 as FYNNEI. CDR3 amino acids: CASSGGQGNEQFF. CDR3 DNA sequence: TGTGCCAGCAGTGGGGGACAGGGAAATGAGCAGTTCTTC.

The V and J genes are TRBV5-1 and TRBJ2-5; the match to TRBD1 covers 9 bases. TRBJ2-7 explains the end of the DNA better; the J call may be wrong. This CDR3 contains 14 residues. Germline V gives CDR1 SGHRS, CDR2 YFSETQ. The CDR3 DNA follows: TGCGCCCTCCCCCGGACAGGGGATAACTACGAGCAGTACTTC. The encoded protein is CALPRTGDNYEQYF.

This clone was detected a few times. This chain uses TRBV6-1 with TRBJ2-7, with 7 positions matching TRBD2. The V gene end was trimmed by 5 bases and the J gene end by 4 bases; junction bases not matched to a gene: 14. The CDR3 is 16 amino acids. Germline CDR1 is MNHNS and CDR2 is SASEGT. In nucleotides, the CDR3 is TGTGCCAGCAGTAAAGTCGGACTAGGAGGGGCTTACGAGCAGTACTTC. It translates to CASSKVGLGGAYEQYF.

The chain employs TRBV5-1 and TRBJ2-1, with 9 bases identical to TRBD2. The CDR3 sequence is 18 residues long. Germline lookup yields CDR1 SGHRS and CDR2 YFSETQ. V lost 0 bases to trimming and J lost 2 bases; unmatched junction nucleotides: 9. The CDR3 coding sequence is TGCGCCAGCAGCTTGGCCCCTCTGACTAGCGGAACCTACAATGAGCAGTTCTTC. Its protein is CASSLAPLTSGTYNEQFF.

V is TRBV18 and J is TRBJ2-2; D ambiguous. Germline assignment: CDR1 KGHSH and CDR2 LQKENI. This CDR3 spans 16 amino acids. Trimming removed 3 bases from V and 0 bases from J, with 11 bases in between. The CDR3 sequence is CASSPEQLPNTGELFF. The CDR3, as DNA: TGTGCCAGCTCACCGGAACAGCTACCGAACACCGGGGAGCTGTTTTTT.

The chain carries TRBV27 and TRBJ1-5; perhaps TRBD1 as D (5 bases). This CDR3 contains 14 residues. Germline lookup yields CDR1 MNHEY and CDR2 SMNVEV (reference sequence). The germline V and J ends were trimmed by 2 bases and 4 bases, with 9 bases remaining between them. For the CDR3, the DNA is TGTGCCAGCAGTTTAAGACAGAATAATCAGCCCCAGCATTTT. Translating gives CASSLRQNNQPQHF.